These 7 T cell receptor beta chains were all obtained from the same sample, sequenced in a study of a mutant IDH1 vaccine in newly diagnosed glioma. These receptors' targets are unknown. Produced via immunoSEQ multiplex PCR; TCRdb's table is partial and in-frame only. The table shows over 35,000 clones, with more than 80% occurring only once. Time point here: week 23, last vaccination. Every single dose of the vaccine, 300 ug of mutant IDH1 20-mer peptide, came with topical imiquimod. The material was PBMCs, obtained from a glioma patient whose treatment included an IDH1 peptide vaccine. Receptor source: a man between 40 and 49 years old with glioma.

This clone appeared once. The chain uses TRBV5-1 and TRBJ1-1; D is uncertain. V lost 3 bases to trimming and J lost 1 base, with 10 bases between them. Germline CDR1 SGHRS, CDR2 YFSETQ. This CDR3 spans 14 amino acids. CDR3 DNA sequence: TGCGCCAGCAGCTACCAAGACACGAACACTGAAGCTTTCTTT. Encoded protein: CASSYQDTNTEAFF.

This clone was detected only once. The chain employs TRBV5-6 and TRBJ1-5, with 7 bases aligning to TRBD1. V trimming: 3 bases; J trimming: 5 bases; junction bases outside the gene matches: 5. Germline V gene sequence: CDR1 SGHDT, CDR2 YYEEEE. This CDR3 is 14 amino acids long. The CDR3 here is CASSYIRGDQPQHF. The CDR3 DNA reads as TGTGCCAGCAGCTACATCAGGGGGGATCAGCCCCAGCATTTT.

Comment on this clone: The same CDR3 is also encoded by other DNA sequences in this sample. This chain uses TRBV4-2 with TRBJ2-5; 11 positions match TRBD2. Losses at the gene ends were 1 base for V and 3 bases for J; bases not matched to a gene: 7. CDR3 size: 17 residues. Germline V gene sequence: CDR1 LGHNA, CDR2 YNFKEQ. The CDR3, as DNA: TGTGCCAGCAGCCAAGGGGATAGCGGGAGGGCCGAAGAGACCCAGTACTTC. Translation gives CASSQGDSGRAEETQYF.

The CDR3 DNA follows: TGTGCCAGCAGCAAAGCCCGGGACATACCCACAACTAATGAAAAACTGTTTTTT. Amino acid sequence: CASSKARDIPTTNEKLFF. V and J are TRBV21-1 and TRBJ1-4; TRBD1, as called in the table, went unchecked against the DNA. TRBV21-1 is a recognized pseudogene. This CDR3 has 18 residues.

The genes are TRBV5-1 and TRBJ2-7, with 8 bases lining up with TRBD2. Looked up from germline, CDR1 is SGHRS and CDR2 is YFSETQ. Trimming at V came to 4 bases and at J to 5 bases, leaving 11 bases not matched to a gene. There are 15 residues in the CDR3. CDR3 coding DNA: TGCGCCAGCAGCCTTTTTCCGGGAGCGGGGGACGAGCAGTACTTC. Translating it yields CASSLFPGAGDEQYF.

By share, this clone ranks as medium-sized. This sequence joins TRBV2 and TRBJ1-2; D may be TRBD1 (5 bases). This CDR3 contains 17 residues. Germline lookup yields CDR1 SNHLY and CDR2 FYNNEI. Trimming shortened V by 0 bases and J by 1 base, and 15 bases separated the two germline ends. CDR3 region: CASSEALHHRLNYGYTF. CDR3 bases: TGTGCCAGCAGTGAAGCGCTTCACCACAGGCTTAACTATGGCTACACCTTC.

The chain employs TRBV7-2 and TRBJ2-2; weak D call: TRBD2 (5 bases). V lost 5 bases, J lost 0 bases, and 13 bases lay in between. This CDR3 has 16 residues. Germline V gene lookup returns CDR1 SGHTA and CDR2 FQGNSA. The CDR3 DNA sequence: TGTGCCAGCAGCCCATCCCGGACTCCGAACACCGGGGAGCTGTTTTTT. Protein product: CASSPSRTPNTGELFF.